This paragraph covers one T cell receptor (beta chain) sequence. Its target is not known. This entry belongs to a study of shared clonotypes between healthy human individuals. At the level of the study: Researchers assigned three CD4 naive, three CD4 memory, two CD8 naive and one CD8 memory plate to each donor.

The study drew all its donors from Caucasian adults living in Nashville, Tennessee. Into CD45RA+ naive and CD45RA-negative memory subsets, the CD4+ cells were split. The data were produced by immunoSEQ multiplex PCR, yet TCRdb's version contains in-frame clones alone and is incomplete. The top ten hold around 0.35% of the sample, which has under 2.5 million clones, 85% to 95% seen once. The CDR3 length is 15 residues. Trimming pared 5 bases from V and 6 bases from J, leaving 17 bases between. Germline-derived CDR1 and CDR2 are MGHDK and SYGVNS. The study, taken as a whole, reports: Clonotype sharing among donors was expected to depend on sequencing depth.

Sequencing input: naive CD4+ T cells from PBMCs. As to subset: CD45RA+ positively selected. The V gene is TRBV25-1, the J gene TRBJ1-5, with D possibly matching TRBD1 (6 bases). This TCR derives from a man aged 18 to 29 in good health. Some clones in this sample may be carry-over from other donors' samples. CDR3 nucleotides: TGTGCCAGCAGTCCGTCGACAGGCCAGAGTCAGCCCCAGCATTTT. Residues: CASSPSTGQSQPQHF.